This T cell receptor beta chain was recovered during a study of blood T cell repertoires in COVID-19. Looking at the study overall: Spain, Italy and the United States supplied samples that represented acute and convalescent COVID-19.

As processed by the authors: From reference gene primer amplification, estimates of nucleated cell counts were derived. Clones were sequenced by immunoSEQ multiplex PCR, and TCRdb holds only the in-frame ones, with some missing. The D gene and trimming were derived from the DNA, and the V and J assignments and clone size from that table. This table has approximately 450,000 clones, around 87% appearing once. Cohort placement rested on clinical history that participants reported themselves. Unmatched junction bases numbered 9, after V lost 4 bases and J lost 0 bases. CDR3 length equals 18 residues. Germline loops: CDR1 SGHRS, CDR2 YFSETQ.

Sample: PBMCs or T cells enriched from blood (not recorded which). J is TRBJ2-3 and V is TRBV5-1, with 12 bases aligning to TRBD2. The receptor comes from a man aged 25 to 45 who had recovered from COVID-19. This CDR3 is CASSTGLAGRPSTDTQYF. CDR3 nucleotides: TGCGCCAGCAGCACCGGACTAGCGGGGCGGCCTAGCACAGATACGCAGTATTTT. Full variable domain (outside the CDR3, taken from reference TRBV5-1 and TRBJ2-3): KAGVTQTPRYLIKTRGQQVTLSCSPISGHRSVSWYQQTPGQGLQFLFEYFSETQRNKGNFPGRFSGRQFSNSRSEMNVSTLELGDSALYLCASSTGLAGRPSTDTQYFGPGTRLTVL.